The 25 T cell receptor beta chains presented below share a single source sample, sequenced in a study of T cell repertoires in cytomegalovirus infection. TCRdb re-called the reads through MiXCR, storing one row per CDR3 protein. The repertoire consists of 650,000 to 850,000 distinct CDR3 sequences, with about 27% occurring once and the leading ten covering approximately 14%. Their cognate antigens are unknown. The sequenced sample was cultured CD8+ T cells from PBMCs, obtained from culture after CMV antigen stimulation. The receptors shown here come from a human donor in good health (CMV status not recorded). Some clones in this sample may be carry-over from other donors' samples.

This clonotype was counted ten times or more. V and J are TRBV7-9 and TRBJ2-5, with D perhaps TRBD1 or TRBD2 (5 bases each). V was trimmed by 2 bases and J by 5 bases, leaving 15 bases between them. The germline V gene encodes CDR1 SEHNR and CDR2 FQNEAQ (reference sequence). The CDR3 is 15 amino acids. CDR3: CASSLRGRLAETQYF. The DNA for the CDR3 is TGTGCCAGCAGCTTACGGGGCAGATTGGCGGAGACCCAGTACTTC. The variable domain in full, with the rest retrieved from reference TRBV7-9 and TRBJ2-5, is DTGVSQNPRHKITKRGQNVTFRCDPISEHNRLYWYRQTLGQGPEFLTYFQNEAQLEKSRLLSDRFSAERPKGSFSTLEIQRTEQGDSAMYLCASSLRGRLAETQYFGPGTRLLVL.

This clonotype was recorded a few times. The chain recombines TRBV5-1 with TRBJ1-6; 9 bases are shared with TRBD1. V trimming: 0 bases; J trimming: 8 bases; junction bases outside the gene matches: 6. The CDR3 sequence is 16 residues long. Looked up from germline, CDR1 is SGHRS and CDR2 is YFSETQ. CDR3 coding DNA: TGCGCCAGCAGCTTGGCCGGGGACAGGGAGTATTCACCCCTCCACTTT. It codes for CASSLAGDREYSPLHF.

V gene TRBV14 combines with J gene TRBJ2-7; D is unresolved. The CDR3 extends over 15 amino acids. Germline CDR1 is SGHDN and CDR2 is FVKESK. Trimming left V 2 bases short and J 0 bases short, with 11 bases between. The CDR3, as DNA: TGTGCCAGCAGCCAAAGGACGGTAAGCTCCTACGAGCAGTACTTC. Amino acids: CASSQRTVSSYEQYF.

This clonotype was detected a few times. The CDR3: CASSQLAPIHTDTQYF. In nucleotides, the CDR3 is TGTGCCAGCAGCCAATTAGCCCCTATTCACACAGATACGCAGTATTTT. J is TRBJ2-3 and V is TRBV11-2; no clear D gene. The CDR3 is 16 residues long. The germline V gene encodes CDR1 SGHAT and CDR2 FQNNGV. Trimming removed 5 bases from V and 2 bases from J, with 17 bases in between.

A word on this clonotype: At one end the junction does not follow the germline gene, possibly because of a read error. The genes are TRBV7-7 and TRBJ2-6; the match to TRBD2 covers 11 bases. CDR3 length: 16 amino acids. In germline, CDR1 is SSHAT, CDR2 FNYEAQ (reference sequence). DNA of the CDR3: TGTGCTAGCAGCTTAGCGATAGCGGGGGGGTTTTTCGTCCTGACTTTC. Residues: CASSLAIAGGFFVLTF.

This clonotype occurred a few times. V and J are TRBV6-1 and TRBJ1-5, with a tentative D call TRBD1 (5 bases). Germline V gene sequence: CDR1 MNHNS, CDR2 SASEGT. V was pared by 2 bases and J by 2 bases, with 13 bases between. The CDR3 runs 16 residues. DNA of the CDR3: TGTGCCAGCAGTGAATATTTCGGGGGAGGCAATCAGCCCCAGCATTTT. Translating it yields CASSEYFGGGNQPQHF.

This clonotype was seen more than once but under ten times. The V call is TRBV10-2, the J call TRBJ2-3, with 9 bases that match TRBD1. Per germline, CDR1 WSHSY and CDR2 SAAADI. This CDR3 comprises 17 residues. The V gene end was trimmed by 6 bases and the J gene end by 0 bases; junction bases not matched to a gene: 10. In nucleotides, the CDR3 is TGCGCCAGCAGCAAGGGACAGGGCGCAGTGAGCACAGATACGCAGTATTTT. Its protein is CASSKGQGAVSTDTQYF.

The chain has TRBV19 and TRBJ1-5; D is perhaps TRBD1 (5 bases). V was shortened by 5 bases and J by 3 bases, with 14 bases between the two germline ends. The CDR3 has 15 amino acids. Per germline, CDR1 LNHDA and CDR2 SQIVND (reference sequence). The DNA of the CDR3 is TGTGCCAGTAGTCCCACAGGTGGCCACAATCAGCCCCAGCATTTT. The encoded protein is CASSPTGGHNQPQHF.

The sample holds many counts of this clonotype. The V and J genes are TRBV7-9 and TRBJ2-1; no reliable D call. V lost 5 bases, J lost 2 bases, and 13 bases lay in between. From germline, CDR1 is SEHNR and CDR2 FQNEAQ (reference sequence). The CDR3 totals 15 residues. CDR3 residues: CASSPRYVPYNEQFF. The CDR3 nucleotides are TGTGCCAGCAGCCCAAGGTATGTCCCCTACAATGAGCAGTTCTTC.

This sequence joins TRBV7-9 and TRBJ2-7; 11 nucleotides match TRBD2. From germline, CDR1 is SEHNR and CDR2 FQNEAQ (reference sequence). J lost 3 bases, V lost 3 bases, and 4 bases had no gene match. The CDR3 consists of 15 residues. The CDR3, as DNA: TGTGCCAGCAGCTTTGGGACTAGCGGAGACTACGAGCAGTACGTC. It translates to CASSFGTSGDYEQYV.

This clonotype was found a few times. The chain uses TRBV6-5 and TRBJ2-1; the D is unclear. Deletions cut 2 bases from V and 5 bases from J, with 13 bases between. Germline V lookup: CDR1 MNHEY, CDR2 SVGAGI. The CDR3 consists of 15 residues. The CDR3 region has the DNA TGTGCCAGCAGTTACGACACCCGCCACAACAATGAGCAGTTCTTC. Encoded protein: CASSYDTRHNNEQFF.

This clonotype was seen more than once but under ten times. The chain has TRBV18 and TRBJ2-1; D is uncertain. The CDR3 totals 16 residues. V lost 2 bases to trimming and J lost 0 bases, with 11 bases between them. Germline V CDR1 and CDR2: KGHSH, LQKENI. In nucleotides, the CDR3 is TGTGCCAGCTCACCAACAGCCTTGAGCTCCTACAATGAGCAGTTCTTC. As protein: CASSPTALSSYNEQFF.

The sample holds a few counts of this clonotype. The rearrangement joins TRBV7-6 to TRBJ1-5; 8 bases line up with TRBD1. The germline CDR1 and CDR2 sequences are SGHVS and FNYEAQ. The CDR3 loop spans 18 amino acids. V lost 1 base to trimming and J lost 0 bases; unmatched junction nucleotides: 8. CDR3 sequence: CASSLGAGGVYSNQPQHF. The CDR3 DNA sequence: TGTGCCAGCAGCTTAGGGGCAGGGGGCGTTTATAGCAATCAGCCCCAGCATTTT.

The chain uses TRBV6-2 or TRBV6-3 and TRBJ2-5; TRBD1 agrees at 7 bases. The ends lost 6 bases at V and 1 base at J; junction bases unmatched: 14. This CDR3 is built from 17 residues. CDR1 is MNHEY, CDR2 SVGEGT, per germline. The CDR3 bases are TGTGCCAGCAGCAGAATTCGGGACAGAACCTCCCAAGAGACCCAGTACTTC. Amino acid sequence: CASSRIRDRTSQETQYF.

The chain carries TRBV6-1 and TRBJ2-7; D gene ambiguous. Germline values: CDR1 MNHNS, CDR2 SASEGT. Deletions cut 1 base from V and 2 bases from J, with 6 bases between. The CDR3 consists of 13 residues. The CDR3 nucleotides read TGTGCCAGCAGTGAAGATGTCCCCTACGAGCAGTACTTC. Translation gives CASSEDVPYEQYF.

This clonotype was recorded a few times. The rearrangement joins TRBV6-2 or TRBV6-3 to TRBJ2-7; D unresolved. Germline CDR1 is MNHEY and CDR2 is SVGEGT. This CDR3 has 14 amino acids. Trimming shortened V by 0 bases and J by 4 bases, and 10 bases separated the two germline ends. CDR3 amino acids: CASSYSRKGYEQYV. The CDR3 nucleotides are TGTGCCAGCAGTTACTCGCGAAAAGGGTACGAGCAGTACGTC.

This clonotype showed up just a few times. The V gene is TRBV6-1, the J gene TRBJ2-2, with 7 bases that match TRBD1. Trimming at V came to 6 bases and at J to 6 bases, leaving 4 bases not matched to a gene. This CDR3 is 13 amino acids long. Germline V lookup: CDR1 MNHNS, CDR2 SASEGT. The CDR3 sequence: CASRPTGSGELFF. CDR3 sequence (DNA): TGTGCCAGCAGACCGACAGGGTCCGGGGAGCTGTTTTTT.

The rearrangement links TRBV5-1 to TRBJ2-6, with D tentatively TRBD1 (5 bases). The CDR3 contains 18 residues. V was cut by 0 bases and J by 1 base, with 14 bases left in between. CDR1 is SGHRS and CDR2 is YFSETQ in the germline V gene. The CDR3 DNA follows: TGCGCCAGCAGCTTGGCGCCAGGGAAGAGTTCTGGGGCCAACGTCCTGACTTTC. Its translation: CASSLAPGKSSGANVLTF. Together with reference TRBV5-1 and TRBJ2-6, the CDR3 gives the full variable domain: KAGVTQTPRYLIKTRGQQVTLSCSPISGHRSVSWYQQTPGQGLQFLFEYFSETQRNKGNFPGRFSGRQFSNSRSEMNVSTLELGDSALYLCASSLAPGKSSGANVLTFGAGSRLTVL.

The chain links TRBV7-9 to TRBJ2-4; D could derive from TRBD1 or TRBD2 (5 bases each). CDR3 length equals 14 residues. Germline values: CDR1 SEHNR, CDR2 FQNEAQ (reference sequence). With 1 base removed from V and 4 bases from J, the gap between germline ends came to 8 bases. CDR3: CASSLGQRKNIQYF. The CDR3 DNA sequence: TGTGCCAGCAGCTTAGGACAGCGGAAAAACATTCAGTACTTC.

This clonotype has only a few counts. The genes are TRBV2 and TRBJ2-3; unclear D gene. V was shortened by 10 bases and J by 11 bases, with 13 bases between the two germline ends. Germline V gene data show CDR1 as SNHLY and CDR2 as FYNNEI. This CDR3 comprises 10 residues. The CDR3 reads CATAQRQQYF. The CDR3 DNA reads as TGTGCCACCGCGCAGAGGCAGCAGTATTTT.

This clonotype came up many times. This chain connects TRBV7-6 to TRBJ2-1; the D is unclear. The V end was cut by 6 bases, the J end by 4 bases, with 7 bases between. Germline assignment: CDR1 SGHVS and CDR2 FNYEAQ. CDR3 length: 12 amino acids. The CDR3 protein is CASSSGYNEQFF. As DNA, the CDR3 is TGTGCCAGCAGTTCCGGATACAATGAGCAGTTCTTC.

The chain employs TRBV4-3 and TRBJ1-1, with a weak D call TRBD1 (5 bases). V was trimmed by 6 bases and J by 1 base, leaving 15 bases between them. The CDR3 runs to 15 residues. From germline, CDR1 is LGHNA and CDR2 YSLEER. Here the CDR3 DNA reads TGCGCCAGCAGTCGCGCAGGGACGGCGAACACTGAAGCTTTCTTT. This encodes CASSRAGTANTEAFF.

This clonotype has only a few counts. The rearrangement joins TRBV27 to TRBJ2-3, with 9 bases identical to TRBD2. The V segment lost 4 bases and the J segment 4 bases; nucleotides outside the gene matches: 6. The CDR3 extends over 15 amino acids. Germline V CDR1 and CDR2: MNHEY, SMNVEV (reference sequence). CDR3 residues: CASSWRGGRPDTQYF. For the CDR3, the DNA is TGTGCCAGCAGTTGGCGGGGGGGCCGGCCAGATACGCAGTATTTT.

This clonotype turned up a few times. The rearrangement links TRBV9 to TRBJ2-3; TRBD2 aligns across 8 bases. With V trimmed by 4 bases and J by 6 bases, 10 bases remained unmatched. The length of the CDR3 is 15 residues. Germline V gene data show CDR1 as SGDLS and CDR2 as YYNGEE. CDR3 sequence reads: CASSPGGGPGDTQYF. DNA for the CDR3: TGTGCCAGCAGCCCGGGAGGGGGACCAGGGGATACGCAGTATTTT.

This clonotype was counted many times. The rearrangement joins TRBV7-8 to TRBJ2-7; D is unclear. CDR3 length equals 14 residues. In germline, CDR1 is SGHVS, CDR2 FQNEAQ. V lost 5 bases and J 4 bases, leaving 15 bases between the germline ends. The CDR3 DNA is TGTGCCAGCAGCAGCCGGGCCTTAGCTTACGAGCAGTACGTC. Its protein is CASSSRALAYEQYV.